The present T cell receptor (beta chain) was sequenced within a study of cytomegalovirus exposure and HLA in healthy donors. This clone was detected only once. Germline assignment: CDR1 MGHDK and CDR2 SYGVNS. V dropped 7 bases and J dropped 0 bases, with 10 bases sitting between them. The CDR3 is 14 residues long. Primers: 60 Vbeta forward and 13 Jbeta reverse. This table comes from immunoSEQ multiplex PCR, and its TCRdb copy is limited to in-frame clones, with some not included. The sample consists of around 180,000 clones, approximately 84% of them appearing once. The sequence was collected from a girl under two years old in good health and CMV-seronegative. The material sequenced was PBMCs. The chain is built from TRBV25-1 and TRBJ2-1; D gene uncertain. As DNA, the CDR3 is TGTGCCAGCATGAGAGGAAGCTCCTACAATGAGCAGTTCTTC. Translated, it gives CASMRGSSYNEQFF.